These 29 T cell receptor beta chains share one sample of origin, sequenced in a study of patients and donors after allogeneic stem cell transplantation. MiXCR, applied by TCRdb to the RT-PCR reads, yields one record per CDR3 protein. The data contain roughly 960,000 distinct CDR3 sequences, 18% of them singletons. Sequenced: blood, either unsorted or a sorted T cell fraction (not recorded which). The origin of the receptors is a human donor who was either an allogeneic HSCT recipient or a stem cell or donor lymphocyte infusion donor (not recorded which). It is not recorded whose cells these are; they may come from a transplant donor.

This clonotype has just a few counts. V gene TRBV7-3 combines with J gene TRBJ2-5, with a tentative D call TRBD1 (6 bases). CDR1 SGHTA and CDR2 FQGTGA come from the germline V gene. This CDR3 has 15 residues. V lost 6 bases and J lost 5, with 19 bases in between. The CDR3 DNA reads as TGTGCCAGCAGTTTGGGGGCTGTGCCGAATGAGACCCAGTACTTC. This translates into CASSLGAVPNETQYF.

The gene calls are TRBV19 and TRBJ1-5, with D possibly matching TRBD1 (6 bases). The ends were cut back, 0 bases at V and 3 bases at J, with 15 bases in the middle. There are 17 residues in the CDR3. In germline, CDR1 is LNHDA, CDR2 SQIVND (reference sequence). CDR3 residues: CASSIDRGRGFNQPQHF. The DNA for the CDR3 is TGTGCCAGTAGTATAGATCGGGGCAGGGGATTCAATCAGCCCCAGCATTTT.

This chain connects TRBV5-1 to TRBJ2-1; D gene uncertain. Between the trimmed V and J ends, which lost 1 base and 6 bases, there was a span of 14 bases. The CDR3 consists of 15 residues. Germline V gives CDR1 SGHRS, CDR2 YFSETQ. The CDR3, as DNA: TGCGCCAGCAGCTTGTTTTCGTACAGCCCCAATGAGCAGTTCTTC. Translated, it gives CASSLFSYSPNEQFF.

The V and J genes are TRBV6-2 or TRBV6-3 and TRBJ2-1; 9 bases are shared with TRBD2. The V segment lost 7 bases and the J segment 5 bases; nucleotides outside the gene matches: 12. From germline, CDR1 is MNHEY and CDR2 SVGEGT. The CDR3 spans 16 residues. The CDR3 spells CASTQGSGRRDNEQFF. Written as DNA, the CDR3 is TGTGCCAGCACACAAGGGAGCGGGAGGCGTGACAATGAGCAGTTCTTC.

In its sample, this clonotype was seen a few times. The genes are TRBV7-2 and TRBJ1-1; D ambiguous. The CDR3 covers 15 residues. V lost 5 bases, J lost 1 base, and 14 bases lay in between. Germline V lookup: CDR1 SGHTA, CDR2 FQGNSA. The CDR3 region has the DNA TGTGCCAGCAGCCCCTTATTAAACAAGAACACTGAAGCTTTCTTT. This sequence encodes CASSPLLNKNTEAFF.

The CDR3 nucleotides read TGTGCCAGCTCACCGCCCGGGACAGTCCAAGAGACCCAGTACTTC. This gives the protein CASSPPGTVQETQYF. The chain couples TRBV18 to TRBJ2-5; 7 positions match TRBD1. Germline CDR1 reads KGHSH; CDR2 reads LQKENI. This CDR3 contains 15 residues. V lost 3 bases and J lost 1; bases outside the gene matches: 5.

This clonotype has more than one count but fewer than ten. The chain is built from TRBV12-3 or TRBV12-4 and TRBJ2-5, with 11 bases matching TRBD2. The trim removed 2 bases at V and 5 bases at J, leaving 4 bases unmatched. This CDR3 is 15 amino acids long. Written as DNA, the CDR3 is TGTGCCAGCAGTTTAAGGGCTAGCGGGGGGGAGACCCAGTACTTC. The encoded protein is CASSLRASGGETQYF.

This clonotype was seen many times. The chain carries TRBV29-1 and TRBJ2-1, with D possibly TRBD2 on 5 matching bases. Trimming took 3 bases from V and 9 from J, leaving 18 bases between them. The CDR3 loop spans 14 amino acids. Germline CDR1 is SQVTM and CDR2 is ANQGSEA. CDR3 region: CSVDHGSFRGEQFF. For the CDR3, the DNA is TGCAGCGTTGACCATGGATCCTTCCGGGGTGAGCAGTTCTTC.

This clonotype was seen a handful of times. V is TRBV7-2 and J is TRBJ2-2, with a weak D call TRBD1 (5 bases). Germline CDR1 SGHTA, CDR2 FQGNSA. There are 14 residues in the CDR3. The V end lost 3 bases, the J end lost 4 bases, and 9 bases lay between the germline ends. The CDR3 here is CASSFQGRTGELFF. The CDR3 DNA reads as TGTGCCAGCAGCTTTCAGGGTCGCACCGGGGAGCTGTTTTTT.

There are a few counts of this clonotype. This sequence joins TRBV5-1 and TRBJ1-1, with D maybe TRBD1 (6 bases). CDR3 length equals 16 residues. V lost 0 bases to trimming and J lost 1 base, with 13 bases between them. Per germline, CDR1 SGHRS and CDR2 YFSETQ. The CDR3 reads CASSLDTGRKNTEAFF. The DNA for the CDR3 is TGCGCCAGCAGCTTGGACACAGGGCGAAAGAACACTGAAGCTTTCTTT.

This clonotype was seen more than once but under ten times. The rearrangement joins TRBV12-3 or TRBV12-4 to TRBJ1-2; D might be TRBD1 (6 bases). V was shortened by 3 bases and J by 2 bases, with 16 bases between the two germline ends. The CDR3 is 16 residues long. The CDR3 DNA reads as TGTGCCAGCAGTTTTGACCTCGGACAGCGAAACTATGGCTACACCTTC. It yields the protein CASSFDLGQRNYGYTF.

The CDR3 loop is CASSPTHATGDSPYEQYF. The CDR3 DNA follows: TGTGCCAGCAGCCCCACACACGCGACAGGGGACAGCCCCTACGAGCAGTACTTC. The gene calls are TRBV11-1 and TRBJ2-7; 8 bases agree with TRBD1. CDR3 size: 18 residues. Looked up from germline, CDR1 is SGHAT and CDR2 is FQDESV (reference sequence). The junction had 17 bases not matched to a gene; V was cut back by 5 bases and J by 2 bases.

The rearrangement links TRBV15 to TRBJ2-2; the D is unclear. V shed 0 bases and J shed 5 bases, with 7 bases lying between them. The CDR3 consists of 14 residues. CDR1 and CDR2 (germline): LNHNV, YYDKDF (reference sequence). The CDR3 DNA reads TGTGCCACCAGCAGAGATTCCTTGACCGGGGAGCTGTTTTTT. This encodes CATSRDSLTGELFF.

This clonotype appeared a few times. CDR3 DNA: TGTGCCAGCAGCGCCCGGGGGGGGTTTCGGTGGAGCTACACCTTC. Residues: CASSARGGFRWSYTF. This chain uses TRBV9 with TRBJ1-2; maybe TRBD1 (5 bases). Germline-derived CDR1 and CDR2 are SGDLS and YYNGEE. The CDR3 spans 15 residues. V lost 3 bases and J 9 bases, leaving 21 bases between the germline ends.

The table lists this clonotype with a few counts. The chain joins TRBV6-4 to TRBJ2-1; 10 bases are shared with TRBD2. V gave up 2 bases and J gave up 4 bases; unmatched junction bases: 5. Germline CDR1 reads MRHNA; CDR2 reads SNTAGT. This CDR3 is built from 16 residues. The CDR3 protein is CASSDTGTSAYNEQFF. The CDR3 DNA is TGTGCCAGCAGTGACACCGGGACTAGCGCTTACAATGAGCAGTTCTTC.

The rearrangement links TRBV27 to TRBJ2-7, with 8 bases lining up with TRBD1. V lost 1 base to trimming and J lost 4 bases; unmatched junction nucleotides: 9. This CDR3 has 16 amino acids. Germline CDR1 reads MNHEY; CDR2 reads SMNVEV (reference sequence). CDR3 bases: TGTGCCAGCAGTTTATGGGGGGACAGGAACACGTACGAGCAGTACTTC. Translating gives CASSLWGDRNTYEQYF.

The J gene is TRBJ2-5, the V gene TRBV7-2; TRBD2 agrees at 10 bases. CDR1 and CDR2 (germline): SGHTA, FQGNSA. The CDR3 contains 16 residues. The ends lost 0 bases at V and 5 bases at J; junction bases unmatched: 6. Here the CDR3 reads CASSLARASGGETQYF. In nucleotides, the CDR3 is TGTGCCAGCAGCTTAGCGAGGGCTAGCGGGGGTGAGACCCAGTACTTC.

The chain employs TRBV20-1 and TRBJ1-2; the D gene is possibly TRBD1 (5 bases). Germline loops: CDR1 DFQATT, CDR2 SNEGSKA (reference sequence). Trimming left V 2 bases short and J 1 base short, with 14 bases between. The CDR3 is 15 residues long. The DNA for the CDR3 is TGCAGTGCTAGATCCTGGGGCAGGAGTAACTATGGCTACACCTTC. As protein: CSARSWGRSNYGYTF.

In this sample, this clonotype turned up a few times. This chain joins TRBV5-1 and TRBJ2-4; no firm D call. CDR1 and CDR2 from the germline V gene are SGHRS and YFSETQ. The CDR3 is made up of 14 amino acids. V dropped 2 bases and J dropped 1 base, with 7 bases sitting between them. CDR3 DNA: TGCGCCAGCAGCTTATCGGAGGCCAAAAACATTCAGTACTTC. Translation gives CASSLSEAKNIQYF.

This clonotype appeared many times. The chain joins TRBV12-3 or TRBV12-4 to TRBJ1-1, with TRBD1 as a possible D gene (5 bases). This CDR3 comprises 12 residues. V was shortened by 7 bases and J by 5 bases, with 11 bases between the two germline ends. In DNA form, the CDR3 reads TGTGCCAGCATCCTTGGGGCGACTGAAGCTTTCTTT. This encodes CASILGATEAFF.

The chain combines TRBV18 with TRBJ1-2; TRBD1 agrees at 7 bases. V dropped 4 bases and J dropped 6; count of bases not matched to a gene: 2. This CDR3 spans 12 amino acids. The germline V gene has CDR1 KGHSH and CDR2 LQKENI. The CDR3 sequence: CASSQGADGYTF. DNA for the CDR3: TGTGCCAGCTCACAGGGGGCCGATGGCTACACCTTC.

The chain recombines TRBV18 with TRBJ1-5; TRBD1 aligns across 8 bases. CDR3 length: 17 amino acids. The trim removed 2 bases at V and 1 base at J, leaving 7 bases unmatched. Germline CDR1 is KGHSH and CDR2 is LQKENI. CDR3 sequence (DNA): TGTGCCAGCTCACCAAAGGACAGGGTTGGAAGCAATCAGCCCCAGCATTTT. Its protein product is CASSPKDRVGSNQPQHF.

The rearrangement uses TRBV27 and TRBJ2-2, with D perhaps TRBD2 (6 bases). V lost 6 bases and J 1 base, leaving 9 bases between the germline ends. This CDR3 contains 14 residues. CDR1 is MNHEY and CDR2 is SMNVEV in the germline V gene (reference sequence). The CDR3 reads CASSGGMNTGELFF. The DNA for the CDR3 is TGTGCCAGCAGCGGCGGGATGAACACCGGGGAGCTGTTTTTT.

The rearrangement joins TRBV6-1 to TRBJ2-1; 12 nucleotides match TRBD2. The CDR3 covers 14 residues. V trimming: 6 bases; J trimming: 9 bases; junction bases outside the gene matches: 6. CDR1 is MNHNS, CDR2 SASEGT, per germline. The CDR3 DNA sequence: TGTGCCAGCAGCTCGGGACTAGCGGGTACTGAGCAGTTCTTC. Translating gives CASSSGLAGTEQFF.

The gene calls are TRBV5-1 and TRBJ2-1; D possibly corresponds to TRBD2 (6 bases). The V gene's germline CDR1 is SGHRS and CDR2 YFSETQ. Trimming left V 0 bases short and J 8 bases short, with 12 bases between. The CDR3 contains 14 residues. The CDR3 DNA is TGCGCCAGCAGCTTGGAGGGCGGGAACTATGAGCAGTTCTTC. It specifies CASSLEGGNYEQFF.

The CDR3 sequence: CASSYSKGARTDTQYF. CDR3 DNA: TGTGCCAGCAGTTACTCGAAGGGGGCGCGCACAGATACGCAGTATTTT. V and J are TRBV6-5 and TRBJ2-3; 7 bases match TRBD1. With 0 bases clipped from V and 1 base from J, the junction kept 4 bases outside the gene matches. Germline loops: CDR1 MNHEY, CDR2 SVGAGI. This CDR3 is built from 16 residues.

The V call is TRBV24-1, the J call TRBJ2-7; tentative D call: TRBD2 (8 bases). Trimming removed 4 bases from V and 9 bases from J, with 18 bases in between. CDR1 and CDR2 (germline): KGHDR, SFDVKD. The CDR3 consists of 14 residues. The CDR3 is CATSDAREGARQYF. DNA of the CDR3: TGTGCCACCAGTGACGCTCGGGAGGGGGCAAGGCAGTACTTC.

The table lists this clonotype with many counts. V and J are TRBV12-3 or TRBV12-4 and TRBJ1-5; TRBD1 aligns across 8 bases. The CDR3 extends over 15 amino acids. Germline trimming cut 5 bases from V and 4 bases from J; bases unmatched to any gene: 7. DNA for the CDR3: TGTGCCAGCAGTCTTACAGGGGGATTAAATCAGCCCCAGCATTTT. The encoded protein is CASSLTGGLNQPQHF.

Only a few counts were recorded for this clonotype. The rearrangement links TRBV7-9 to TRBJ2-7; possibly TRBD2 for D (5 bases). From germline, CDR1 is SEHNR and CDR2 FQNEAQ (reference sequence). This CDR3 comprises 14 residues. V lost 2 bases and J 4 bases, leaving 12 bases between the germline ends. The CDR3: CASSLWGAGYEQYF. The CDR3 nucleotides read TGTGCCAGCAGCTTATGGGGAGCCGGATACGAGCAGTACTTC.